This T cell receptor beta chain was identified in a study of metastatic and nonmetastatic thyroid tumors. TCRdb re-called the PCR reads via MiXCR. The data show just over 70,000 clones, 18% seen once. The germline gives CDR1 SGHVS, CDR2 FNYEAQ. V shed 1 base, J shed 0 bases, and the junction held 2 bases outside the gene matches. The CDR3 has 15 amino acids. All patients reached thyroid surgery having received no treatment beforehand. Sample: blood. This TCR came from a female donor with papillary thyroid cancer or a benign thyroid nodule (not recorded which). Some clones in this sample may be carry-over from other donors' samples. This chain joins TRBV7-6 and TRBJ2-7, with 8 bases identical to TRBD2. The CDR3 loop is CASSLESGGSYEQYF. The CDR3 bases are TGTGCCAGCAGCTTAGAGAGCGGGGGCTCCTACGAGCAGTACTTC.